These 23 T cell receptor beta chains share one sample of origin, sequenced in a study of T cell responses to AZD1222 COVID-19 vaccine. Measured with immunoSEQ multiplex PCR; TCRdb has only the in-frame clones, and not every one. In the table there are over 150,000 clones, roughly nine tenths of which are singletons. The sequencing used peripheral blood, collected on day 0 of MenACWY control vaccination. These TCRs come from an adult in good health.

The genes are TRBV5-1 and TRBJ2-7, with TRBD1 identical over 10 bases. CDR3 size: 14 residues. Germline CDR1 is SGHRS and CDR2 is YFSETQ. The trim removed 4 bases at V and 2 bases at J, leaving 3 bases unmatched. CDR3 DNA: TGCGCCAGCAGCGACGGACAGGGGGCCTACGAGCAGTACTTC. Protein product: CASSDGQGAYEQYF.

This clone has only a few counts. V is TRBV29-1 and J is TRBJ1-1, with D maybe TRBD1 (5 bases). CDR3 length: 14 amino acids. Germline V CDR1 and CDR2: SQVTM, ANQGSEA. V dropped 2 bases and J dropped 2 bases, with 12 bases sitting between them. CDR3 bases: TGCAGCGTTGAATACGGGGGGGGAAACACTGAAGCTTTCTTT. Its protein product is CSVEYGGGNTEAFF. Filled out from reference TRBV29-1 and TRBJ1-1, the complete variable domain reads SAVISQKPSRDICQRGTSLTIQCQVDSQVTMMFWYRQQPGQSLTLIATANQGSEATYESGFVIDKFPISRPNLTFSTLTVSNMSPEDSSIYLCSVEYGGGNTEAFFGQGTRLTVV.

The rearrangement joins TRBV20-1 to TRBJ2-7, with TRBD2 identical over 10 bases. The CDR3 consists of 15 residues. Trimming removed 3 bases from V and 2 bases from J; junction bases left unmatched: 7. Germline loops: CDR1 DFQATT, CDR2 SNEGSKA (reference sequence). The CDR3 DNA reads as TGCAGTGCTAGTCTACTAGCGGGGCCAGCCTACGAGCAGTACTTC. The encoded protein is CSASLLAGPAYEQYF.

This rearrangement joins TRBV28 to TRBJ2-7; 8 bases are a match to TRBD2. Germline loops: CDR1 MDHEN, CDR2 SYDVKM. The CDR3 runs 16 residues. J lost 2 bases, V lost 4 bases, and 10 bases had no gene match. The CDR3 DNA sequence: TGTGCCAGCAGTTCCCCATCTAGCGGGCTCCCCTACGAGCAGTACTTC. Translation gives CASSSPSSGLPYEQYF. Looking up the rest from reference TRBV28 and TRBJ2-7 gives the full variable domain: DVKVTQSSRYLVKRTGEKVFLECVQDMDHENMFWYRQDPGLGLRLIYFSYDVKMKEKGDIPEGYSVSREKKERFSLILESASTNQTSMYLCASSSPSSGLPYEQYFGPGTRLTVT.

This chain uses TRBV18 with TRBJ1-1, with TRBD1 as a possible D gene (5 bases). Germline lookup yields CDR1 KGHSH and CDR2 LQKENI. The germline V and J ends were trimmed by 5 bases and 7 bases, with 8 bases remaining between them. This CDR3 is 11 amino acids long. The CDR3 sequence: CASSEDSEAFF. The CDR3 bases are TGTGCCAGCTCAGAAGACAGTGAAGCTTTCTTT.

The chain carries TRBV4-2 and TRBJ1-5; D remains ambiguous. Trimming removed 0 bases from V and 0 bases from J, with 6 bases in between. From germline, CDR1 is LGHNA and CDR2 YNFKEQ. CDR3 length equals 15 residues. The CDR3 sequence: CASSQEPTSNQPQHF. CDR3 nucleotides: TGTGCCAGCAGCCAAGAGCCTACTAGCAATCAGCCCCAGCATTTT.

V and J are TRBV7-9 and TRBJ2-1; possibly TRBD1 or TRBD2 for D (7 bases each). The germline CDR1 and CDR2 sequences are SEHNR and FQNEAQ (reference sequence). The CDR3 is made up of 18 amino acids. The ends were cut back, 5 bases at V and 4 bases at J, with 24 bases in the middle. The CDR3 nucleotides read TGTGCCAGCAGCCTCTATCGTGGGGGGGGACAGACGTACAATGAGCAGTTCTTC. This translates into CASSLYRGGGQTYNEQFF.

This chain links TRBV6-1 with TRBJ1-1; D gene uncertain. The CDR3 is 13 amino acids. Germline-derived CDR1 and CDR2 are MNHNS and SASEGT. V was cut by 2 bases and J by 6 bases, with 10 bases left in between. The chain's CDR3 is CASSENRRSEAFF. In DNA, the CDR3 is TGTGCCAGCAGTGAAAATCGGCGTTCTGAAGCTTTCTTT.

This clone occurred once. CDR3: CASSSRARGNTIYF. The CDR3 nucleotides read TGTGCCAGCAGCAGTAGAGCGAGGGGAAACACCATATATTTT. The chain recombines TRBV5-4 with TRBJ1-3; D call uncertain. This CDR3 spans 14 amino acids. Germline CDR1 is SGHNT and CDR2 is YYREEE (reference sequence). V lost 4 bases and J 4 bases, leaving 12 bases between the germline ends.

The V and J genes are TRBV19 and TRBJ1-1; possible D gene TRBD1, 6 bases. The CDR3 is made up of 13 amino acids. Germline V CDR1 and CDR2: LNHDA, SQIVND (reference sequence). V lost 4 bases and J 3 bases, leaving 9 bases between the germline ends. The DNA for the CDR3 is TGTGCCAGTAGTAGGAGGGGGGACACTGAAGCTTTCTTT. Translating it yields CASSRRGDTEAFF.

This chain links TRBV30 with TRBJ1-5; D is perhaps TRBD1 (5 bases). Trimming removed 0 bases from V and 6 bases from J, with 12 bases in between. Germline V gene data show CDR1 as GTSNPN and CDR2 as SVGIG (reference sequence). This CDR3 is built from 14 residues. CDR3 sequence: CAWSVQTAGQPQHF. CDR3 nucleotides: TGTGCCTGGAGTGTACAGACAGCGGGTCAGCCCCAGCATTTT.

This clone was counted once. This chain links TRBV3-1 (or the pseudogene TRBV3-2) with TRBJ1-2; D gene uncertain. Trimming shortened V by 2 bases and J by 6 bases, and 10 bases separated the two germline ends. The CDR3 loop spans 13 amino acids. Germline CDR1 LGHDT, CDR2 YNNKEL (reference sequence). The CDR3: CASSQTAADGYTF. CDR3 DNA sequence: TGTGCCAGCAGCCAAACCGCCGCCGATGGCTACACCTTC.

This sequence joins TRBV20-1 and TRBJ1-1, with D hard to call. There are 11 residues in the CDR3. Per the germline V gene, CDR1 is DFQATT and CDR2 is SNEGSKA (reference sequence). The CDR3 loop is CSDVEGTEAFF. The CDR3 DNA sequence: TGCAGCGACGTGGAAGGCACTGAAGCTTTCTTT.

The rearrangement joins TRBV7-2 to TRBJ1-5; D possibly corresponds to TRBD1 (6 bases). This CDR3 contains 13 residues. Germline CDR1 is SGHTA and CDR2 is FQGNSA. V shed 5 bases and J shed 6 bases, with 11 bases lying between them. Here the CDR3 reads CASSTSTGQPQHF. Here the CDR3 DNA reads TGTGCCAGCAGCACCTCGACAGGTCAGCCCCAGCATTTT.

This clone has more than one count but fewer than ten. V is TRBV10-3 and J is TRBJ1-1; 8 positions agree with TRBD1. The CDR3 spans 14 residues. Germline V gene sequence: CDR1 ENHRY, CDR2 SYGVKD. The junction had 8 bases not matched to a gene; V was cut back by 6 bases and J by 5 bases. This CDR3 is CAIRTTGVGTEAFF. DNA of the CDR3: TGTGCCATCAGAACGACAGGGGTGGGGACTGAAGCTTTCTTT.

The chain is built from TRBV7-2 and TRBJ2-1, with TRBD2 matching 7 bases. V lost 6 bases, J lost 4 bases, and 12 bases stayed unmatched. Germline V gene lookup returns CDR1 SGHTA and CDR2 FQGNSA. CDR3 length: 16 amino acids. CDR3 nucleotides: TGTGCCAGCAGTTCCCCTGCGGGAGTGGGGTACAATGAGCAGTTCTTC. This encodes CASSSPAGVGYNEQFF.

Comments on this clone: One junction end disagrees with the germline gene, perhaps due to a read error. J is TRBJ1-5 and V is TRBV12-5; no definite D call. The CDR3 contains 8 residues. Per germline, CDR1 LGHNT and CDR2 FRNRAP. The CDR3 here is CASGFDRF. The CDR3 DNA sequence: TGTGCTAGTGGTTTCGACCGTTTT. Supplemented by reference TRBV12-5 and TRBJ1-5, the full variable domain reads DARVTQTPRHKVTEMGQEVTMRCQPILGHNTVFWYRQTMMQGLELLAYFRNRAPLDDSGMPKDRFSAEMPDATLATLKIQPSEPRDSAVYFCASGFDRFGDGTRLSIL.

This chain uses TRBV19 with TRBJ2-1; D is perhaps TRBD1 (6 bases). The CDR3 has 13 amino acids. V lost 5 bases and J 8 bases, leaving 13 bases between the germline ends. The germline gives CDR1 LNHDA, CDR2 SQIVND (reference sequence). CDR3 amino acids: CASSLRRGDEQFF. CDR3 DNA: TGTGCCAGTAGTCTCCGCAGGGGCGATGAGCAGTTCTTC. The full variable domain, completed using reference TRBV19 and TRBJ2-1, is DGGITQSPKYLFRKEGQNVTLSCEQNLNHDAMYWYRQDPGQGLRLIYYSQIVNDFQKGDIAEGYSVSREKKESFPLTVTSAQKNPTAFYLCASSLRRGDEQFFGPGTRLTVL.

CDR3 sequence: CASSWGTGGNTIYF. The CDR3 bases are TGTGCCAGTAGTTGGGGGACAGGGGGAAACACCATATATTTT. The chain combines TRBV19 with TRBJ1-3, with 9 bases identical to TRBD1. The CDR3 is made up of 14 amino acids. V dropped 5 bases and J dropped 4; count of bases not matched to a gene: 3. CDR1 is LNHDA and CDR2 is SQIVND in the germline V gene (reference sequence).

The chain is built from TRBV6-2 or TRBV6-3 and TRBJ2-3, with 8 bases identical to TRBD2. The CDR3 runs 13 residues. Unmatched junction bases numbered 8, after V lost 6 bases and J lost 9 bases. Germline assignment: CDR1 MNHEY and CDR2 SVGEGT. DNA of the CDR3: TGTGCCAGCAGCCCCGATAGCGGGACAACGCAGTATTTT. Translating gives CASSPDSGTTQYF.

The chain links TRBV13 to TRBJ2-1; D is possibly TRBD1 (5 bases). Per the germline V gene, CDR1 is PRHDT and CDR2 is FYEKMQ (reference sequence). V lost 5 bases, J lost 1 base, and 15 bases lay in between. The CDR3 spans 16 residues. The CDR3 coding sequence is TGTGCCAGCAGCAGACAGACAAGTCAATCCTACAATGAGCAGTTCTTC. This codes for CASSRQTSQSYNEQFF. Looking up the rest from reference TRBV13 and TRBJ2-1 gives the full variable domain: AAGVIQSPRHLIKEKRETATLKCYPIPRHDTVYWYQQGPGQDPQFLISFYEKMQSDKGSIPDRFSAQQFSDYHSELNMSSLELGDSALYFCASSRQTSQSYNEQFFGPGTRLTVL.

This clone was seen only once. The rearrangement uses TRBV3-1 (or the pseudogene TRBV3-2) and TRBJ2-5, with TRBD2 matching 7 bases. The J segment lost 5 bases and the V segment lost 4 bases, leaving 4 bases of the junction unmatched. In germline, CDR1 is LGHDT, CDR2 YNNKEL (reference sequence). The CDR3 spans 13 residues. The chain's CDR3 is CASSLPGGETQYF. The CDR3 DNA follows: TGTGCCAGCAGCCTGCCCGGGGGGGAGACCCAGTACTTC.

This chain links TRBV28 with TRBJ2-3; 7 bases are shared with TRBD1. Germline V gene data show CDR1 as MDHEN and CDR2 as SYDVKM. With 6 bases clipped from V and 3 bases from J, the junction kept 6 bases outside the gene matches. CDR3 length equals 14 residues. CDR3 region: CASSDRAATDTQYF. CDR3 in DNA: TGTGCCAGCAGCGACAGGGCTGCAACAGATACGCAGTATTTT. Full variable domain (missing parts from reference TRBV28 and TRBJ2-3): DVKVTQSSRYLVKRTGEKVFLECVQDMDHENMFWYRQDPGLGLRLIYFSYDVKMKEKGDIPEGYSVSREKKERFSLILESASTNQTSMYLCASSDRAATDTQYFGPGTRLTVL.